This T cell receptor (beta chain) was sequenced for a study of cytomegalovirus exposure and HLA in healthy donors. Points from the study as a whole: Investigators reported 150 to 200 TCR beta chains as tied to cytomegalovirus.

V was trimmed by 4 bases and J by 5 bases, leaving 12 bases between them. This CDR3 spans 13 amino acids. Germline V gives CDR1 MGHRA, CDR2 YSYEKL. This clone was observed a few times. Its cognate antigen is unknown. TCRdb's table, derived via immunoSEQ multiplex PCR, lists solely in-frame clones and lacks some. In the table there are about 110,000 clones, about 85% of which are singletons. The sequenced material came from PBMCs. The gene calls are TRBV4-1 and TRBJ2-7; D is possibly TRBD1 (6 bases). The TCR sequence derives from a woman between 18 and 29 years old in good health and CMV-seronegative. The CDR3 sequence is CASSRRGYHEQYF. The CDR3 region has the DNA TGCGCCAGCAGCCGCAGGGGATATCACGAGCAGTACTTC.